The clone carrying this T cell receptor (beta chain) was counted ten times or more. The data stem from a study of Graves' ophthalmopathy and Graves' hyperthyroidism. Amplification from RNA transcripts yielded the TCR beta CDR3 regions. RT-PCR in the first round used HTBI primers; a second-round multiplex PCR followed. TCRdb reprocessed the multiplex PCR reads via MiXCR and lists one record per CDR3 protein. Seen here are around 340,000 distinct CDR3 sequences, under 20% observed once, and the top ten hold more than 9%. Per the germline V gene, CDR1 is SGHRS and CDR2 is YFSETQ. The CDR3 runs to 15 residues. V was clipped by 2 bases and J by 5 bases, with 13 bases between them. With a duration under 3 months, ophthalmopathy in the donors showed moderate-to-severe activity, CAS ≥3 and NOSPECS ≥4. A diagnosis was made from clinical symptoms together with serum thyroxine, TRAb, thyroid ultrasound and orbital computed tomography.

The gene calls are TRBV5-1 and TRBJ2-2; D uncertain. Sequencing was performed on peripheral blood. This receptor was taken from an adult man with Graves' ophthalmopathy. In DNA, the CDR3 is TGCGCCAGCAGCTTAAATACTATCGATACCGGGGAGCTGTTTTTT. Encoded protein: CASSLNTIDTGELFF.